This passage covers 14 T cell receptor beta chains from one sample sequenced in a study of cytomegalovirus exposure and HLA in healthy donors. PCR amplification relied on 60 Vbeta primers (plus 13 Jbeta primers). TCRdb's table, derived via immunoSEQ multiplex PCR, lists solely in-frame clones and lacks some. The sample consists of around 150,000 clones, around three quarters of them appearing once. What was sequenced was PBMCs. Source of these receptors: a man aged 35-49 years in good health and CMV-seronegative.

This clone came up once. The CDR3 region is CAISESTRDNEKLFF. The CDR3 DNA follows: TGTGCCATCAGTGAGTCGACACGGGATAATGAAAAACTGTTTTTT. The chain has TRBV10-3 and TRBJ1-4; D gene unclear. Germline CDR1 and CDR2: ENHRY and SYGVKD. The CDR3 runs 15 residues. V dropped 0 bases and J dropped 4 bases, with 9 bases sitting between them.

This clone was seen a few times. The chain couples TRBV28 to TRBJ2-2; D perhaps matches TRBD1 (5 bases). The CDR3 totals 13 residues. Trimming took 4 bases from V and 5 from J, leaving 8 bases between them. Germline V lookup: CDR1 MDHEN, CDR2 SYDVKM. The CDR3 nucleotides are TGTGCCAGCAGTTCACAGGATACCGGGGAGCTGTTTTTT. Its translation: CASSSQDTGELFF.

This clone is a singleton in its sample. The chain is built from TRBV27 and TRBJ2-7; D might be TRBD2 (6 bases). From germline, CDR1 is MNHEY and CDR2 SMNVEV (reference sequence). Trimming took 6 bases from V and 3 from J, leaving 12 bases between them. The CDR3 loop spans 13 amino acids. The CDR3 DNA is TGTGCCAGCAGGGGACTGGGTTACTACGAGCAGTACTTC. This codes for CASRGLGYYEQYF.

The genes are TRBV28 and TRBJ1-4, with unresolved D. The CDR3 consists of 10 residues. The ends were cut back, 10 bases at V and 5 bases at J, with 5 bases in the middle. Germline-derived CDR1 and CDR2 are MDHEN and SYDVKM. This CDR3 reads CATMNEKLFF. The CDR3 DNA is TGTGCCACCATGAATGAAAAACTGTTTTTT. Combining the CDR3 with reference TRBV28 and TRBJ1-4 gives the whole variable domain DVKVTQSSRYLVKRTGEKVFLECVQDMDHENMFWYRQDPGLGLRLIYFSYDVKMKEKGDIPEGYSVSREKKERFSLILESASTNQTSMYLCATMNEKLFFGSGTQLSVL.

The rearrangement joins TRBV4-3 to TRBJ2-7; D is undetermined. The CDR3 has 15 amino acids. The V and J ends lost 0 bases and 4 bases respectively, with 13 bases between them. Per germline, CDR1 LGHNA and CDR2 YSLEER. For the CDR3, the DNA is TGCGCCAGCAGCCAAGAACCTGGGCAGCCATACGAGCAGTACTTC. It translates to CASSQEPGQPYEQYF.

The chain employs TRBV4-3 and TRBJ2-6; D ambiguous. The germline gives CDR1 LGHNA, CDR2 YSLEER. The CDR3 totals 17 residues. The germline V and J ends were trimmed by 0 bases and 0 bases, with 9 bases remaining between them. In DNA form, the CDR3 reads TGCGCCAGCAGCCAAGAGGCGGTTGCCTCTGGGGCCAACGTCCTGACTTTC. This sequence encodes CASSQEAVASGANVLTF.

This sequence joins TRBV9 and TRBJ2-5, with TRBD2 matching 8 bases. In germline, CDR1 is SGDLS, CDR2 YYNGEE. Losses at the gene ends were 3 bases for V and 4 bases for J; bases not matched to a gene: 2. The CDR3 is made up of 13 amino acids. The CDR3 loop is CASSAGGGETQYF. The CDR3 DNA is TGTGCCAGCAGCGCGGGGGGGGGAGAGACCCAGTACTTC. The full variable domain, with the rest looked up from reference TRBV9 and TRBJ2-5, is DSGVTQTPKHLITATGQRVTLRCSPRSGDLSVYWYQQSLDQGLQFLIQYYNGEERAKGNILERFSAQQFPDLHSELNLSSLELGDSALYFCASSAGGGETQYFGPGTRLLVL.

This chain joins TRBV7-9 and TRBJ1-4; 9 bases align to TRBD1. Per the germline V gene, CDR1 is SEHNR and CDR2 is FQNEAQ (reference sequence). V trimming: 5 bases; J trimming: 7 bases; junction bases outside the gene matches: 8. This CDR3 has 15 residues. As DNA, the CDR3 is TGTGCCAGCAGCACACCGGGACAGGGTGGTGAAAAACTGTTTTTT. Protein sequence: CASSTPGQGGEKLFF.

This rearrangement joins TRBV27 to TRBJ2-1; the match to TRBD1 covers 8 bases. J lost 9 bases, V lost 6 bases, and 7 bases had no gene match. Germline CDR1 and CDR2: MNHEY and SMNVEV (reference sequence). The CDR3 contains 13 residues. CDR3 sequence reads: CASRVTGGTEQFF. The CDR3 DNA follows: TGTGCCAGCAGGGTAACAGGGGGGACTGAGCAGTTCTTC.

This chain joins TRBV12-5 and TRBJ1-1, with 7 nucleotides matching TRBD1. CDR3 size: 15 residues. The J segment lost 5 bases and the V segment lost 5 bases, leaving 11 bases of the junction unmatched. The germline gives CDR1 LGHNT, CDR2 FRNRAP. The CDR3 bases are TGTGCTAGTGGTACCGGACAGGTGTCGGGGACTGAAGCTTTCTTT. This translates into CASGTGQVSGTEAFF.

The chain employs TRBV25-1 and TRBJ1-1, with TRBD1 as a possible D gene (5 bases). V was clipped by 3 bases and J by 1 base, with 12 bases between them. The CDR3 extends over 15 amino acids. CDR1 is MGHDK, CDR2 SYGVNS, per germline. This CDR3 reads CASSEGEGRNTEAFF. The CDR3 DNA follows: TGTGCCAGCAGTGAGGGGGAGGGAAGGAACACTGAAGCTTTCTTT.

The J gene is TRBJ1-1, the V gene TRBV7-3; 7 positions match TRBD1. Germline values: CDR1 SGHTA, CDR2 FQGTGA. This CDR3 has 14 amino acids. With V trimmed by 2 bases and J by 1 base, 1 base remained unmatched. In DNA, the CDR3 is TGTGCCAGCAGCTTACAGGGGGAGAACACTGAAGCTTTCTTT. Protein: CASSLQGENTEAFF.

This clone has only one observation. The chain joins TRBV5-8 to TRBJ1-5; tentative D call: TRBD1 (6 bases). With 4 bases removed from V and 6 bases from J, the gap between germline ends came to 14 bases. Looked up from germline, CDR1 is SGHTS and CDR2 is YDEGEE. The CDR3 loop spans 14 amino acids. CDR3 sequence reads: CASSPGQFGQPQHF. DNA for the CDR3: TGTGCCAGCAGCCCCGGACAGTTCGGTCAGCCCCAGCATTTT.

This clone was seen more than once but under ten times. The CDR3 is CASSQQGDRGHEQYF. CDR3 sequence (DNA): TGTGCCAGCAGCCAGCAGGGGGACAGGGGACACGAGCAGTACTTC. The chain combines TRBV4-2 with TRBJ2-7; 10 bases align to TRBD1. V trimming: 3 bases; J trimming: 5 bases; junction bases outside the gene matches: 7. This CDR3 spans 15 amino acids. Germline loops: CDR1 LGHNA, CDR2 YNFKEQ.